This paragraph reports one TCR beta chain. Its antigen has not been determined. No base quality information exists; no much larger clone differs at one position. This sample was taken from a study of T cell repertoires in cytomegalovirus infection (dated by TCRdb to about 2019). As for the study more broadly: Donor HLA type was relevant to the analysis, because carriage of CMV infection together with the matching HLA type was indicated by public TCR beta signatures.

TCRdb shows the sequencer as Illumina HiSeq 1500. The public reads were run again by TCRdb, first through fastp at Q25 and then through MiXCR, and only productive beta chains were kept. Entries are consolidated by CDR3 protein sequence, retaining the most common genes and DNA. The sample includes some 700,000 distinct CDR3 sequences, with roughly 35% observed a single time. The ten largest clonotypes hold under 3.5% of the sample. V ends up 4 bases short and J 7 bases short, with an unmatched junction base count of 12. Via the germline V gene, CDR1 is SGHVS and CDR2 FNYEAQ. The CDR3 spans 16 residues, from the cysteine through the phenylalanine. Kept here is only the CDR3 DNA, which spans 48 bases and is read in frame from base 1. Beyond this particular receptor, the publication reports: Cumulative frequency of public TCR beta family members discriminated carriers of CMV infection plus the relevant HLA type in this cohort and an independent roughly 340-donor cohort. The ex vivo response was dominated by HLA-C-restricted CMV-specific TCR beta clonotypes, which also provided the single most frequent clonotype in two of eight donors.

The receptor comes from a human donor in good health (CMV status not recorded). Some clones in this sample may be carry-over from other donors' samples. Material: PBMCs. Rearrangement joined TRBV7-6 to TRBJ1-4, with TRBD1 matching 7 junction bases. The CDR3 sequence is CASSSRGGTEGEKLFF. The nucleotide sequence is given as TGTGCCAGCAGCTCCCGAGGGGGGACAGAAGGTGAAAAACTGTTTTTT.